Only a few counts were recorded for the clone carrying this T cell receptor beta chain. Its matching antigen is unknown. This sample is part of a study of identical twins. Germline trimming cut 0 bases from V and 0 bases from J; bases unmatched to any gene: 6. The CDR3 contains 16 residues. The germline CDR1 and CDR2 sequences are DFQATT and SNEGSKA (reference sequence). Template switching created a universal primer site, and the cDNA included unique molecular identifiers. TCRdb analysed the 5' RACE reads with MiXCR anew, one entry per CDR3 protein. In the table there are 450,000 to 650,000 distinct CDR3 sequences, roughly 9.5% of which are singletons. Broader study findings: Models came in too low on out-of-frame TCR alpha sharing in monozygotic twins.

This sample also appeared in a second study, on yellow fever vaccine responses in identical twins.

The clonotype originates from a woman younger than 35 in good health. The sample was PBMCs. The genes are TRBV20-1 and TRBJ2-7; 9 nucleotides match TRBD1. The CDR3 DNA is TGCAGTGCTAGAGATTTGTTGGGACAGGGCTCCTACGAGCAGTACTTC. It is translated as CSARDLLGQGSYEQYF.